A single TCR beta chain is shown here with its context. Its target is unknown. Alpha and beta constant-region primers primed reverse transcription of around 500 ng RNA. Alpha and beta chain libraries were made separately by chain-specific third strand synthesis with multiplexing indices. TCRdb used MiXCR to reprocess the 5' RACE reads, holding one entry per CDR3 protein. The sample lists roughly 15,000 distinct CDR3 sequences; about 12% were seen once. Trimming cost V 3 bases and J 8 bases, with 17 bases left between them. The V gene's germline CDR1 is MDHEN and CDR2 SYDVKM. This CDR3 comprises 15 residues. The sample comes from a study of HIV-infected patients and healthy controls. Broader study findings: With just sixteen HIV-infected individuals processed, the findings' generality was considered strongly limited. HIV-infected patients shared fewer CDR3 sequences between individuals than healthy controls.

Roughly three months, about 14 weeks, into antiretroviral therapy, follow-up blood was collected. All unsorted peripheral T cells were captured because whole blood was used without fractionation. Exclusions covered tumors, febrile or AIDS-related illness, and hepatitis B or C coinfection. This material consisted of blood, taken during antiretroviral therapy. The source is an adult with HIV infection. The donor label of this sample is uncertain. This sequence joins TRBV28 and TRBJ2-1; D gene ambiguous. The CDR3 DNA is TGTGCCAGCAGTTTGGGTGGGGTAGGGTTCCATGAGCAGTTCTTC. Its protein is CASSLGGVGFHEQFF.